This T cell receptor beta chain was captured in a study of regulatory T cells in long-lasting Graves disease. As for time point: newly diagnosed GD, antithyroid drugs for less than 3 months. Isolated PBMC RNA provided the starting material for the TCR library. Graves' disease diagnoses followed American Thyroid Association guidelines. This clonotype was observed many times. According to the study, TCR beta libraries were built with iRepertoire HTBI primers and CDR3-region Arm-PCR. Using its own MiXCR run on the multiplex PCR reads, TCRdb lists one record per CDR3 protein. The sample lists about 460,000 distinct CDR3 sequences; 11% to 15% were seen once. The data also belong to a second study, concerning T cells in Graves' hyperthyroidism and ophthalmopathy.

This receptor was taken from a woman aged 45-59 years with Graves disease. The sample here was peripheral blood mononuclear cells (PBMCs), taken at new diagnosis, from a patient treated with antithyroid drugs.

The CDR3 DNA sequence: TGTGCCAGCAGTCCAACCCAACCAAGCGGGCCAGAGACCCAGTACTTC. This sequence encodes CASSPTQPSGPETQYF. The chain has TRBV27 and TRBJ2-3, with a tentative D call TRBD2 (6 bases). The J call may be faulty, since TRBJ2-5 better matches the DNA end. Germline CDR1 and CDR2: MNHEY and SMNVEV (reference sequence). The CDR3 covers 16 residues.